This is a list of T cell receptor beta chains from one sample in a study of blood T cell repertoires in COVID-19. Sequenced by immunoSEQ multiplex PCR; TCRdb stores in-frame clones only, minus some. The data show some 240,000 clones, more than 80% seen once. The source material was peripheral blood. The receptor source for this set is an elderly woman with COVID-19, enrolled during active disease. The CDR3 runs from the conserved cysteine through the conserved F or W. D genes are given only for firm matches. Clone size is given for some rows only: seen once, a few or many times, or a class if the clone is expanded.

few,TRBV27,TRBJ2-2,NA,CASSQTRLGAQTGELFF,TGTGCCAGCAGCCAGACACGACTAGGGGCCCAGACCGGGGAGCTGTTTTTT
NA,TRBV19,TRBJ2-6,NA,CASRPTGERANVLTF,TGTGCCAGTAGGCCCACGGGGGAGAGGGCCAACGTCCTGACTTTC
once,TRBV7-2,TRBJ2-1,TRBD1,CASGLTGRNEQFF,TGTGCCAGCGGACTGACAGGGCGGAATGAGCAGTTCTTC
NA,TRBV2,TRBJ2-7,NA,CASSVFDRTPYEQYF,TGTGCCAGCAGTGTTTTTGACAGGACGCCCTACGAGCAGTACTTC
few,TRBV7-3,TRBJ1-2,TRBD1,CASSLPGTGGGVAF,TGTGCCAGCAGCTTACCCGGGACAGGGGGCGGGGTCGCGTTC
NA,TRBV19,TRBJ1-5,NA,CASSIIQVNQPQHF,TGTGCCAGTAGTATTATCCAGGTCAATCAGCCCCAGCATTTT
few,TRBV5-1,TRBJ2-7,NA,CASSLGQSYEQYF,TGCGCCAGCAGCTTGGGTCAGTCCTACGAGCAGTACTTC
NA,TRBV28,TRBJ2-7,TRBD1,CASSFGTGISYEQYF,TGTGCCAGCAGTTTTGGGACAGGGATTTCCTACGAGCAGTACTTC
NA,TRBV5-1,TRBJ2-3,NA,CASSPRGSTDTQYF,TGCGCCAGCAGTCCTCGGGGAAGCACAGATACGCAGTATTTT
NA,TRBV4-1,TRBJ1-2,NA,CASSQDSRGRDGYTF,TGCGCCAGCAGCCAAGATAGCAGGGGCCGGGATGGCTACACCTTC
NA,TRBV28,TRBJ2-5,TRBD1,CASSLWTGIETQYF,TGTGCCAGCAGTCTCTGGACAGGTATAGAGACCCAGTACTTC
few,TRBV25-1,TRBJ1-2,NA,CASSEYQGYGYTF,TGTGCCAGCAGTGAATACCAGGGCTATGGCTACACCTTC
few,TRBV5-1,TRBJ2-7,TRBD1,CASGNPGQGAYEQYF,TGCGCCAGCGGTAATCCGGGACAGGGGGCATACGAGCAGTACTTC
NA,TRBV5-1,TRBJ1-1,NA,CASSERYRVGNTEAFF,TGCGCCAGCAGCGAAAGATACAGGGTAGGAAACACTGAAGCTTTCTTT
NA,TRBV4-1,TRBJ2-3,TRBD2,CASSPSGGTTDTQYF,TGCGCCAGCAGCCCTAGCGGGGGAACCACAGATACGCAGTATTTT
NA,TRBV9,TRBJ1-6,NA,CASSVARDTYNSPLHF,TGTGCCAGCAGCGTAGCTCGGGACACCTATAATTCACCCCTCCACTTT
NA,TRBV5-1,TRBJ1-1,NA,CASSLTGTPNTEAFF,TGCGCCAGCAGCTTGACCGGGACACCGAACACTGAAGCTTTCTTT
NA,TRBV2,TRBJ2-1,TRBD2,CASSESWTSGEQFF,TGTGCCAGCAGTGAATCATGGACTAGCGGTGAGCAGTTCTTC
NA,TRBV7-2,TRBJ2-7,NA,CASSLGDEQYF,TGTGCCAGCAGCTTAGGCGACGAGCAGTACTTC
NA,TRBV6-2/TRBV6-3,TRBJ2-3,TRBD1,CASSSRRTGAADTQYF,TGTGCCAGCAGTTCCAGGAGGACAGGGGCCGCAGATACGCAGTATTTT
few,TRBV7-2,TRBJ2-3,TRBD1,CASSLGQGWTDTQYF,TGTGCCAGCAGCTTAGGACAGGGTTGGACAGATACGCAGTATTTT
NA,TRBV4-1,TRBJ2-1,NA,CASSQVTGTQAEQFF,TGCGCCAGCAGCCAAGTTACAGGGACCCAGGCTGAGCAGTTCTTC
NA,TRBV7-2,TRBJ2-7,TRBD2,CASSRGGPENEQYF,TGTGCCAGCAGCCGGGGAGGGCCAGAAAACGAGCAGTACTTC
NA,TRBV14,TRBJ1-1,NA,CASSLLPGNTEAFF,TGTGCCAGCAGTCTTCTCCCGGGGAACACTGAAGCTTTCTTT
NA,TRBV4-1,TRBJ1-1,NA,CASSLDSNTEAFF,TGCGCCAGCAGCCTGGACAGCAACACTGAAGCTTTCTTT
NA,TRBV5-1,TRBJ1-2,NA,CASSRDNPNYGYTF,TGCGCCAGCAGCCGGGACAATCCTAACTATGGCTACACCTTC
NA,TRBV6-5,TRBJ1-5,NA,CASSYSQVQPQHF,TGTGCCAGCAGTTACTCTCAGGTTCAGCCCCAGCATTTT
NA,TRBV6-5,TRBJ1-2,TRBD1,CASSYSGQFNYGYTF,TGTGCCAGCAGTTACTCGGGACAGTTTAACTATGGCTACACCTTC
NA,TRBV15,TRBJ2-1,NA,CATSRDSGPNEQFF,TGTGCCACCAGCAGAGATAGTGGGCCCAATGAGCAGTTCTTC
NA,TRBV28,TRBJ1-1,NA,CASSFDTRGAFF,TGTGCCAGCAGTTTTGACACCCGAGGGGCTTTCTTT
NA,TRBV18,TRBJ2-7,TRBD2,CASSPASGPHEQYF,TGTGCCAGCTCACCGGCTAGCGGGCCCCACGAGCAGTACTTC
NA,TRBV27,TRBJ2-7,NA,CASSILGAEQYF,TGTGCCAGCAGTATTTTAGGGGCCGAGCAGTACTTC
once,TRBV5-1,TRBJ2-1,TRBD2,CASSFGLAGSSYNEQFF,TGCGCCAGCAGCTTTGGACTAGCGGGGAGCTCCTACAATGAGCAGTTCTTC
NA,TRBV7-9,TRBJ1-4,NA,CASSPNTGTEKLFF,TGTGCCAGCAGCCCCAACACAGGGACTGAAAAACTGTTTTTT
NA,TRBV9,TRBJ1-2,TRBD1,CASSAQGELLFNYGYTF,TGTGCCAGCAGCGCACAGGGGGAGCTACTCTTTAACTATGGCTACACCTTC
NA,TRBV7-2,TRBJ2-1,TRBD1,CASSSSGQTYNEQFF,TGTGCCAGCAGCTCTTCGGGACAGACCTACAATGAGCAGTTCTTC
once,TRBV6-6,TRBJ1-6,NA,CASSLLVNSPLHF,TGTGCCAGCAGTTTGCTAGTTAATTCACCCCTCCACTTT
once,TRBV5-1,TRBJ2-1,TRBD2,CASSSGQREINEQFF,TGCGCCAGCAGCTCCGGCCAGCGGGAGATCAATGAGCAGTTCTTC
NA,TRBV19,TRBJ2-7,NA,CASKDSPDSYEQYF,TGTGCCAGTAAAGACTCTCCCGATTCCTACGAGCAGTACTTC
NA,TRBV10-2,TRBJ1-1,NA,CASSESGSSEAFF,TGCGCCAGCAGTGAGTCGGGCAGCTCAGAAGCTTTCTTT
NA,TRBV7-9,TRBJ1-1,TRBD1,CASSLGQGRTEAFF,TGTGCCAGCAGCCTCGGACAGGGAAGGACTGAAGCTTTCTTT
NA,TRBV6-1,TRBJ1-1,TRBD1,CASSEGQGANTEAFF,TGTGCCAGCAGTGAAGGACAGGGGGCGAACACTGAAGCTTTCTTT